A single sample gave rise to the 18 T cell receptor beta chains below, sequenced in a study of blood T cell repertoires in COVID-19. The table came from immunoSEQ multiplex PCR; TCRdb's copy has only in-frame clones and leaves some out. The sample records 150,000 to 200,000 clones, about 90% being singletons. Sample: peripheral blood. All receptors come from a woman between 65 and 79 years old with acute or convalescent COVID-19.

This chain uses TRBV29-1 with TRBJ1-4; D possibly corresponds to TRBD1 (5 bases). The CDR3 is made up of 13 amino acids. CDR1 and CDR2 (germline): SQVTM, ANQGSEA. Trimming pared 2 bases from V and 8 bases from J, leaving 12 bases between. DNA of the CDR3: TGCAGCGTTGAATTTACGACAGAAGAAAAACTGTTTTTT. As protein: CSVEFTTEEKLFF.

The CDR3 DNA follows: TGTGCCAGCAGACTGCAGGGCAGCCAGCCCCAGCATTTT. Protein: CASRLQGSQPQHF. The chain employs TRBV12-3 or TRBV12-4 and TRBJ1-5; D is possibly TRBD1 (5 bases). The CDR3 is 13 amino acids. Trimming pared 6 bases from V and 7 bases from J, leaving 13 bases between.

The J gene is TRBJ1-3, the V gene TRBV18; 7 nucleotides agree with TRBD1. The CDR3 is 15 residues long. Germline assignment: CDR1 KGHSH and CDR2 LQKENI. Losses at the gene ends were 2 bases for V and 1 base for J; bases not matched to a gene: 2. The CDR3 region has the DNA TGTGCCAGCTCACCAGACAGGGTTTCTGGAAACACCATATATTTT. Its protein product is CASSPDRVSGNTIYF.

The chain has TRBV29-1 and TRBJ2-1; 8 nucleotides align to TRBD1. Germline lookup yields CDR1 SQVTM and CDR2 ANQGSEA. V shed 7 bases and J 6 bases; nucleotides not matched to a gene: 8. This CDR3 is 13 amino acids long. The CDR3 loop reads CSDLDRARNEQFF. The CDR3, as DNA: TGCAGCGATTTGGACAGGGCCCGCAATGAGCAGTTCTTC.

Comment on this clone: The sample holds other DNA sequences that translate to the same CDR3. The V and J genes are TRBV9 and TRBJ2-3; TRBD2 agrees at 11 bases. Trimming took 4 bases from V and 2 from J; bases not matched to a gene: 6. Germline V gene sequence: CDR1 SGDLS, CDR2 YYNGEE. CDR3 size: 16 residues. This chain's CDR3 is CASSPRTSGSTDTQYF. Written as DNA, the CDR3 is TGTGCCAGCAGCCCGCGGACTAGCGGGTCCACAGATACGCAGTATTTT.

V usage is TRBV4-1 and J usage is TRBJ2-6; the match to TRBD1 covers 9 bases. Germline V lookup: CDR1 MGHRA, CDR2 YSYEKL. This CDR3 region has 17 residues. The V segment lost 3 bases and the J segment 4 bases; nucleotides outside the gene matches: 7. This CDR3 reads CASSQIQGARGANVLTF. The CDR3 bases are TGCGCCAGCAGCCAGATACAGGGGGCGCGAGGGGCCAACGTCCTGACTTTC.

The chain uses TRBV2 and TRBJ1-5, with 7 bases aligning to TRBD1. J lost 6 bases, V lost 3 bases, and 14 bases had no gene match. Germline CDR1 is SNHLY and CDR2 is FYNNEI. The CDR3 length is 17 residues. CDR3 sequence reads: CASSDEGAGRFSQPQHF. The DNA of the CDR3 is TGTGCCAGCAGTGATGAGGGGGCAGGGAGGTTCAGTCAGCCCCAGCATTTT.

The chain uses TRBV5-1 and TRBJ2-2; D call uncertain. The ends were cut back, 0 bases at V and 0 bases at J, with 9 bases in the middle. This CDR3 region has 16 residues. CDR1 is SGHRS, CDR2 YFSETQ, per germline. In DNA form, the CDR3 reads TGCGCCAGCAGCTTGGCGCGAAATCCGAACACCGGGGAGCTGTTTTTT. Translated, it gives CASSLARNPNTGELFF.

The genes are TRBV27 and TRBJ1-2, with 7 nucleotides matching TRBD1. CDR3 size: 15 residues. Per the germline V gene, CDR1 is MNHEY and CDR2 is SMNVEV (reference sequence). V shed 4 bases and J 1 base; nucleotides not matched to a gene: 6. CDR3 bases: TGTGCCAGCAGTTCCAGACAGGGACTTAACTATGGCTACACCTTC. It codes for CASSSRQGLNYGYTF.

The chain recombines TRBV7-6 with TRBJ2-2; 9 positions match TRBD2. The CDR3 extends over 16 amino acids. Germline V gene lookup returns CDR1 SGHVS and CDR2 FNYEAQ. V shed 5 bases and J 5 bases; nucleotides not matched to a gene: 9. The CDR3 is CASSPPRAGGTGELFF. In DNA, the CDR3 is TGTGCCAGCAGCCCCCCCCGCGCGGGAGGGACCGGGGAGCTGTTTTTT.

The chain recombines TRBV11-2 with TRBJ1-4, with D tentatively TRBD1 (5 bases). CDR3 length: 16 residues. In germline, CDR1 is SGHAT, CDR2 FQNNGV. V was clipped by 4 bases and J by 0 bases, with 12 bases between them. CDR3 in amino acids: CASSYVWGATNEKLFF. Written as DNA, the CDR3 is TGTGCCAGCAGCTACGTCTGGGGCGCAACTAATGAAAAACTGTTTTTT.

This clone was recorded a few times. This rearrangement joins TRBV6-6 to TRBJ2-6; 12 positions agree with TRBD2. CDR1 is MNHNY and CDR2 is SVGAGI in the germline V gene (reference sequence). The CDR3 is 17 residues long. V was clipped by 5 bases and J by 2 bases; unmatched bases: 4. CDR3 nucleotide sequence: TGTGCCAGCAGTCGGCTAGCGGGAGGGACTGGGGCCAACGTCCTGACTTTC. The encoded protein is CASSRLAGGTGANVLTF.

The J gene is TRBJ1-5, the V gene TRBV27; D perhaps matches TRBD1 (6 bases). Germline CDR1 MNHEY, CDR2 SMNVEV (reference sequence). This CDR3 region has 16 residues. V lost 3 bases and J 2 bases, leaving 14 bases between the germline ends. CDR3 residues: CASSLLGQVRNQPQHF. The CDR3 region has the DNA TGTGCCAGCAGTTTGCTGGGACAAGTGCGCAATCAGCCCCAGCATTTT.

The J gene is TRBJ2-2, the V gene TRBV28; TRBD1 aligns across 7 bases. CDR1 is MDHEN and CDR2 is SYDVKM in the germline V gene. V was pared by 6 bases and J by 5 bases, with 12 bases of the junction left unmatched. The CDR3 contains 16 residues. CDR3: CASSDTGAQLTGELFF. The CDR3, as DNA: TGTGCCAGCAGCGATACAGGGGCGCAGCTTACCGGGGAGCTGTTTTTT.

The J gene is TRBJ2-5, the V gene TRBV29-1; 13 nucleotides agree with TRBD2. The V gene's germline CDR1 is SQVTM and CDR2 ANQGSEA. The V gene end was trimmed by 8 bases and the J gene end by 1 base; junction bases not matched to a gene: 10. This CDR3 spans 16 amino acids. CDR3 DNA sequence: TGCAGCATAGGGACTAGCGGGACAGGGCGCCAAGAGACCCAGTACTTC. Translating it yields CSIGTSGTGRQETQYF.

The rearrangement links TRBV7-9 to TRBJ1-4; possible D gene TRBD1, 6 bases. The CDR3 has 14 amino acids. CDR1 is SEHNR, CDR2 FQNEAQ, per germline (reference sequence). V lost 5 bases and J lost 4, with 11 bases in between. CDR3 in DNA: TGTGCCAGCAGCGTACAGGGTAATAATGAAAAACTGTTTTTT. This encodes CASSVQGNNEKLFF.

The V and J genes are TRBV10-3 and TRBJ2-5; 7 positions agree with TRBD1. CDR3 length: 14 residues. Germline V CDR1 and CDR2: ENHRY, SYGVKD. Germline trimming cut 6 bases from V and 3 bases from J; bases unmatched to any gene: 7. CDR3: CAISGDRREETQYF. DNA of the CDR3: TGTGCCATCAGCGGGGACAGACGTGAAGAGACCCAGTACTTC.

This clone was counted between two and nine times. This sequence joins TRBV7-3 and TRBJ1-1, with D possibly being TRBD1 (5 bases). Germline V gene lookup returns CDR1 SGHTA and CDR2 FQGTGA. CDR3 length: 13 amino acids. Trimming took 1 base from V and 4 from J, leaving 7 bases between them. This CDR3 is CASSLRGGTEAFF. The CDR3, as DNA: TGTGCCAGCAGCTTAAGGGGGGGCACTGAAGCTTTCTTT.